The present T cell receptor beta chain was sequenced within a study of blood T cell repertoires in COVID-19. Looking at the study overall: The samples span acute and convalescent COVID-19 from the United States, Italy and Spain. Sources were T cells, B-cell-depleted T cells, or PBMCs; the material itself was cDNA or gDNA.

The CDR3 spans 14 residues. With 4 bases removed from V and 0 bases from J, the gap between germline ends came to 10 bases. CDR1 and CDR2 from the germline V gene are SNHLY and FYNNEI. Original processing notes: Reference gene primer amplification gave estimated nucleated cell counts. Sequencing was performed with immunoSEQ multiplex PCR; in TCRdb, only in-frame clones are kept and a portion is missing. That table is the source of V, J and clone size, and D and trimming were worked out from the DNA. The sample has about 110,000 clones; about three quarters are singletons. The rearrangement uses TRBV2 and TRBJ2-7; D remains ambiguous. The clonotype comes from an elderly man with acute or convalescent COVID-19. The sequencing sample was made of peripheral blood. CDR3 nucleotide sequence: TGTGCCAGCAGTGCCTCTCCCTCCTCCTACGAGCAGTACTTC. It is translated as CASSASPSSYEQYF. The complete variable domain, with remaining parts taken from reference TRBV2 and TRBJ2-7, reads EPEVTQTPSHQVTQMGQEVILRCVPISNHLYFYWYRQILGQKVEFLVSFYNNEISEKSEIFDDQFSVERPDGSNFTLKIRSTKLEDSAMYFCASSASPSSYEQYFGPGTRLTVT.